This T cell receptor beta chain was retrieved from a study of human CD8 memory T cell subsets. The CDR3 has 13 amino acids. Comments on this clonotype: Its antigen is as yet unknown.

Sequencing libraries of TCR beta were made by UMI-labeled 5' RACE. From its re-call of the 5' RACE reads, TCRdb lists each CDR3 protein once, without DNA. The ten top clones account for about 15%, within a sample of approximately 11,000 distinct CDR3 sequences. Whole-study findings and limits: In stem-like memory T cells, Chao1 estimates suggested more diversity than in precursor exhausted T cells.

The chain carries TRBV12-3 or TRBV12-4 and TRBJ2-2; TCRdb lists TRBD1, though no DNA is available to test this call. The sequence derives from a human donor in good health. Input material: CD8+ stem-like memory T cells (TSCM and TCM) sorted from PBMCs. Subset here: stem-like memory CD8 T cells (TSTEM), CCR7+ PD-1- TIGIT-. CDR3 amino acids: CASSLSLPGELFF.